This T cell receptor (beta chain) was sequenced in a study of T cells after yellow fever vaccination. Using its own MiXCR run on the 5' RACE reads, TCRdb lists one record per CDR3 protein. The table shows around 590,000 distinct CDR3 sequences, with around 12% occurring only once. This clonotype was observed a handful of times. Trimming removed 5 bases at V and 0 bases at J, with 14 bases between. This CDR3 is built from 14 residues. Germline V gives CDR1 SQVTM, CDR2 ANQGSEA. The source material was PBMCs, sampled on the day of the yellow fever booster vaccination. This clonotype originated in a man aged 25 to 40 who received the YFV17D yellow fever vaccine. The chain uses TRBV29-1 and TRBJ2-7, with a possible D match to TRBD2 (6 bases). The CDR3: CSVNLGGVSYEQYF. For the CDR3, the DNA is TGCAGCGTTAATTTAGGAGGGGTCTCCTACGAGCAGTACTTC.